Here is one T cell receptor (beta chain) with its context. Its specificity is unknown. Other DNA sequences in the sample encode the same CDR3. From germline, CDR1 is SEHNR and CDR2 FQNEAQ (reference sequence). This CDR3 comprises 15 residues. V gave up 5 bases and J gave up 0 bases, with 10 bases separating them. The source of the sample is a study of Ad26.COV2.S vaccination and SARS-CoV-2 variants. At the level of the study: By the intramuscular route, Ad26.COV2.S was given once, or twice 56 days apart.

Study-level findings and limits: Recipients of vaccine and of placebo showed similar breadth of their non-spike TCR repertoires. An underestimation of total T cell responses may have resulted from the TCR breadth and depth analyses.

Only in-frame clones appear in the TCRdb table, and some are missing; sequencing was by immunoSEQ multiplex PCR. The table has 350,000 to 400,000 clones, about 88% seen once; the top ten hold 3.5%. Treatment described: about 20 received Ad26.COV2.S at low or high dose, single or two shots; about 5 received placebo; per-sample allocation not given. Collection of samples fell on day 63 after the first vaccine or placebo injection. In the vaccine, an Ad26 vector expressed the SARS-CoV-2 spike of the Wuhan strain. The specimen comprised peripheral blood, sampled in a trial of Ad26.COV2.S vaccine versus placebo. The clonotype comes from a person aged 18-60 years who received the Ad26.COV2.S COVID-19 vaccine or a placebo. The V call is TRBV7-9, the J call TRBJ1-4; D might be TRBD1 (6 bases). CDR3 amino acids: CASSPRGPTNEKLFF. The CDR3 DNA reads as TGTGCCAGCAGCCCCAGGGGCCCAACTAATGAAAAACTGTTTTTT. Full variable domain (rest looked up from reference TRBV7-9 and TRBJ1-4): DTGVSQNPRHKITKRGQNVTFRCDPISEHNRLYWYRQTLGQGPEFLTYFQNEAQLEKSRLLSDRFSAERPKGSFSTLEIQRTEQGDSAMYLCASSPRGPTNEKLFFGSGTQLSVL.